The 17 T cell receptor beta chains in this list originate from one sample, sequenced in a study of cytomegalovirus exposure and HLA in healthy donors. Primers for the PCR totalled 60 Vbeta and 13 Jbeta. TCRdb's copy holds only in-frame clones and misses some; the assay was immunoSEQ multiplex PCR. The repertoire holds fewer than 200,000 clones, with 75% to 85% as singletons. Sequencing input: PBMCs. These receptors were obtained from a man under 40 in good health and CMV-seronegative.

The chain carries TRBV4-3 and TRBJ2-7, with D possibly TRBD2 on 6 matching bases. Trimming stripped 3 bases from V and 2 bases from J, with 11 bases between. The CDR3 sequence is 14 residues long. CDR1 and CDR2 (germline): LGHNA, YSLEER. The CDR3 DNA sequence: TGCGCCAGCAGCCAGGGGGGTTCTGCCTACGAGCAGTACTTC. Its protein product is CASSQGGSAYEQYF.

J is TRBJ2-3 and V is TRBV11-2; TRBD2 agrees at 11 bases. This CDR3 is 15 amino acids long. Germline loops: CDR1 SGHAT, CDR2 FQNNGV. Trimming took 3 bases from V and 4 from J; bases not matched to a gene: 3. The CDR3: CASSFIAGGADTQYF. CDR3 nucleotides: TGTGCCAGCAGCTTTATAGCGGGGGGGGCAGATACGCAGTATTTT.

The rearrangement links TRBV19 to TRBJ1-1, with a weak D call TRBD1 (6 bases). Germline-derived CDR1 and CDR2 are LNHDA and SQIVND (reference sequence). V lost 5 bases and J lost 1, with 14 bases in between. The CDR3 extends over 15 amino acids. The CDR3 bases are TGTGCCAGTAGTGCCCGGGACAAATGGAACACTGAAGCTTTCTTT. It is translated as CASSARDKWNTEAFF.

The chain recombines TRBV2 with TRBJ2-1, with 12 bases that match TRBD2. V shed 0 bases, J shed 1 base, and the junction held 4 bases outside the gene matches. In germline, CDR1 is SNHLY, CDR2 FYNNEI. The CDR3 has 18 amino acids. The CDR3: CASSEAGLAGGSYNEQFF. As DNA, the CDR3 is TGTGCCAGCAGTGAAGCGGGGCTAGCGGGGGGGTCCTACAATGAGCAGTTCTTC.

The chain is built from TRBV13 and TRBJ2-7; D gene unclear. Trimming removed 4 bases from V and 1 base from J, with 5 bases in between. The CDR3 is made up of 12 amino acids. The germline gives CDR1 PRHDT, CDR2 FYEKMQ (reference sequence). CDR3 bases: TGTGCCAGCAGCTCCCTTTCCTACGAGCAGTACTTC. Translated: CASSSLSYEQYF. The full variable domain, completed using reference TRBV13 and TRBJ2-7, is AAGVIQSPRHLIKEKRETATLKCYPIPRHDTVYWYQQGPGQDPQFLISFYEKMQSDKGSIPDRFSAQQFSDYHSELNMSSLELGDSALYFCASSSLSYEQYFGPGTRLTVT.

A single count supports this clone. The chain uses TRBV28 and TRBJ1-6, with a weak D call TRBD1 (6 bases). The germline V gene encodes CDR1 MDHEN and CDR2 SYDVKM. This CDR3 is 14 amino acids long. Trimming pared 2 bases from V and 8 bases from J, leaving 10 bases between. As DNA, the CDR3 is TGTGCCAGCAGTTTAAACAGGGTGTATTCACCCCTCCACTTT. Residues: CASSLNRVYSPLHF.

V is TRBV7-9 and J is TRBJ2-1, with unresolved D. The CDR3 loop spans 14 amino acids. CDR1 and CDR2 from the germline V gene are SEHNR and FQNEAQ (reference sequence). The ends were cut back, 4 bases at V and 7 bases at J, with 14 bases in the middle. As DNA, the CDR3 is TGTGCCAGCAGCTACCTACCCCCTAGGAATGAGCAGTTCTTC. It translates to CASSYLPPRNEQFF.

In this sample, this clone turned up once. V gene TRBV30 combines with J gene TRBJ2-7; TRBD2 might be the D (7 bases). The germline gives CDR1 GTSNPN, CDR2 SVGIG (reference sequence). V was shortened by 7 bases and J by 6 bases, with 22 bases between the two germline ends. The CDR3 loop spans 14 amino acids. The CDR3 loop is CASQAGHGAGEQYF. As DNA, the CDR3 is TGTGCCTCCCAAGCGGGACATGGGGCGGGCGAGCAGTACTTC.

This chain joins TRBV13 and TRBJ1-5; TRBD1 matches at 7 bases. Germline CDR1 and CDR2: PRHDT and FYEKMQ (reference sequence). With V trimmed by 5 bases and J by 4 bases, 20 bases remained unmatched. This CDR3 region has 19 residues. CDR3 amino acids: CASSPQPHPWTGENQPQHF. CDR3 bases: TGTGCCAGCAGCCCCCAACCGCACCCCTGGACAGGAGAGAATCAGCCCCAGCATTTT.

The chain has TRBV5-1 and TRBJ1-1; D not certain. The V gene's germline CDR1 is SGHRS and CDR2 YFSETQ. With 4 bases removed from V and 5 bases from J, the gap between germline ends came to 15 bases. This CDR3 is 14 amino acids long. Here the CDR3 reads CASSRYGRGTEAFF. The CDR3 bases are TGCGCCAGCAGCCGCTATGGACGGGGAACTGAAGCTTTCTTT.

The chain carries TRBV5-5 and TRBJ1-4; D remains unclear. Germline CDR1 reads SGHKS; CDR2 reads YYEKEE (reference sequence). V lost 1 base and J lost 0, with 7 bases in between. The CDR3 is 15 amino acids. For the CDR3, the DNA is TGTGCCAGCAGCTTGTGGGCTGCAACTAATGAAAAACTGTTTTTT. As protein: CASSLWAATNEKLFF.

The chain uses TRBV29-1 and TRBJ2-1; a weak D match, TRBD2 (5 bases). Trimming took off 3 bases at V and 9 bases at J, with 9 bases between the two ends. The CDR3 is made up of 11 amino acids. CDR1 SQVTM and CDR2 ANQGSEA come from the germline V gene. CDR3 residues: CSVEEVSEQFF. The CDR3 DNA reads TGCAGCGTTGAGGAGGTGAGTGAGCAGTTCTTC.

The chain links TRBV10-3 to TRBJ1-4, with 7 bases aligning to TRBD1. V was pared by 3 bases and J by 8 bases, with 9 bases of the junction left unmatched. CDR3 length: 15 amino acids. Germline-derived CDR1 and CDR2 are ENHRY and SYGVKD. The CDR3 reads CAISDRDSLGEKLFF. The CDR3 DNA is TGTGCCATCAGTGATAGGGACAGTTTGGGGGAAAAACTGTTTTTT.

This clone was detected a few times. J is TRBJ2-3 and V is TRBV11-2; TRBD1 aligns across 7 bases. The length of the CDR3 is 17 residues. V lost 0 bases to trimming and J lost 8 bases; unmatched junction nucleotides: 14. CDR1 SGHAT and CDR2 FQNNGV come from the germline V gene. This chain's CDR3 is CASSLDSRPEGGRTQYF. Here the CDR3 DNA reads TGTGCCAGCAGCTTAGATTCCCGGCCTGAAGGGGGCCGTACGCAGTATTTT.

In this sample, this clone turned up a few times. The gene calls are TRBV28 and TRBJ1-3; TRBD1 matches at 9 bases. This CDR3 has 15 residues. Germline V lookup: CDR1 MDHEN, CDR2 SYDVKM. J gave up 4 bases and V 2 bases, and 3 bases lay outside the gene matches. The chain's CDR3 is CASSLGQGYGNTIYF. The CDR3 region has the DNA TGTGCCAGCAGTTTAGGACAGGGGTACGGAAACACCATATATTTT.

This clone was found a few times. The CDR3 spells CSVENPGETQYF. DNA of the CDR3: TGCAGCGTTGAAAACCCCGGGGAGACCCAGTACTTC. This rearrangement joins TRBV29-1 to TRBJ2-5; D gene uncertain. The CDR3 runs 12 residues. The ends were cut back, 2 bases at V and 5 bases at J, with 9 bases in the middle. Germline V gene data show CDR1 as SQVTM and CDR2 as ANQGSEA.

The rearrangement joins TRBV28 to TRBJ2-5, with 7 bases lining up with TRBD1. The ends lost 11 bases at V and 1 base at J; junction bases unmatched: 7. The germline V gene has CDR1 MDHEN and CDR2 SYDVKM. The CDR3 spans 13 residues. CDR3 residues: CAGRQGGQETQYF. In nucleotides, the CDR3 is TGTGCCGGTCGACAGGGTGGCCAAGAGACCCAGTACTTC.